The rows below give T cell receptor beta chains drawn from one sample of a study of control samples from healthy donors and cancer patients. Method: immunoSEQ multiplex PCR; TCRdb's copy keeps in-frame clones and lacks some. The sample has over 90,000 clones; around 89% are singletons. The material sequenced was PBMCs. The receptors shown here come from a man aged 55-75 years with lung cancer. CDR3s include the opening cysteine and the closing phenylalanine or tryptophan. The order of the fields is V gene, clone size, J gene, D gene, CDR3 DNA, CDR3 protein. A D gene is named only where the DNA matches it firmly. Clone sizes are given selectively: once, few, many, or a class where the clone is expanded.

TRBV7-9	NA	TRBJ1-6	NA	TGTGCCAGCAGCCCTCGTGGGGGGAGGGATTCACCCCTCCACTTT	CASSPRGGRDSPLHF
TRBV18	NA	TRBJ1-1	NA	TGTGCCAGCTCACAGGGATCGAACACTGAAGCTTTCTTT	CASSQGSNTEAFF
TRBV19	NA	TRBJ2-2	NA	TGTGCCAGTAGTATGGGAACCGAGGACAGAGCGAACACCGGGGAGCTGTTTTTT	CASSMGTEDRANTGELFF
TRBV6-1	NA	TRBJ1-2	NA	TGTGCCAGCAGTGACCCTGGGAGTCGCTATGGCTACACCTTC	CASSDPGSRYGYTF
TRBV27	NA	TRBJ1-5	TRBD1	TGTGCCAGCAGTTTGAGTACAGGGGAGGATCAGCCCCAGCATTTT	CASSLSTGEDQPQHF
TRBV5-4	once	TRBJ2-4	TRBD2	TGTGCCAGCAGCTTGGACGCGGGGGGGATTCTAGCCAAAAACATTCAGTACTTC	CASSLDAGGILAKNIQYF
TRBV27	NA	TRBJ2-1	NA	TGTGCCAGCAGTTTCAACACCTACAATGAGCAGTTCTTC	CASSFNTYNEQFF
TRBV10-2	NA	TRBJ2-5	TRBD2	TGCGCCAGCACGAGAGTCAGCGGGGCCCAAGAGACCCAGTACTTC	CASTRVSGAQETQYF
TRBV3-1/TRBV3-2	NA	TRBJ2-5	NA	TGTGCCAGCAGCCAAGAATATGGATTATCAGAGACCCAGTACTTC	CASSQEYGLSETQYF
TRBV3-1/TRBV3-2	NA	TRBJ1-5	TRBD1	TGTGCCAGCAGCCAAGAAACAGAGACAGGGGAGGGGAGCAATCAGCCCCAGCATTTT	CASSQETETGEGSNQPQHF
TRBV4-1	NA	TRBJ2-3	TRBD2	TGCGCCAGCAGCCAAGATTTTACCGGGACTAGCGGCACAGATACGCAGTATTTT	CASSQDFTGTSGTDTQYF
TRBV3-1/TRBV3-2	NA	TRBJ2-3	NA	TGTGCCAGCAGCAGAAAGGGTAGCTCCACAGATACGCAGTATTTT	CASSRKGSSTDTQYF
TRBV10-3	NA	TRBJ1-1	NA	TGTGCCATCAGTTCAGGGGACACTGAAGCTTTCTTT	CAISSGDTEAFF
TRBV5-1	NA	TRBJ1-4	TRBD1	TGCGCCAGCAGCTCCTCGGCGGACAGGGCCGGTGAAAAACTGTTTTTT	CASSSSADRAGEKLFF
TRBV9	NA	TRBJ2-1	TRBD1	TGTGCCAGCAGCGGTGGGACAGGGTCCTACAATGAGCAGTTCTTC	CASSGGTGSYNEQFF
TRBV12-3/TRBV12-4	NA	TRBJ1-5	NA	TGTGCCAGCAGTTCCTTAGGTCAGCCCCAGCATTTT	CASSSLGQPQHF
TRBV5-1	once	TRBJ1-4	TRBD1	TGCGCCAGCAGATCACAGGGGGTCTCTGAAAAACTGTTTTTT	CASRSQGVSEKLFF
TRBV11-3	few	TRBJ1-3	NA	TGTGCCAGCAGCTTGCGAGACTCTGGAAACACCATATATTTT	CASSLRDSGNTIYF
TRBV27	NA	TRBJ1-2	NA	TGTGCCAGCACAGGCCCCGGATATGGCTACACCTTC	CASTGPGYGYTF
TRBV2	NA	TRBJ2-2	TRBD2	TGTGCCAGCACGACTAGCGGGGGAATCACCGGGGAGCTGTTTTTT	CASTTSGGITGELFF
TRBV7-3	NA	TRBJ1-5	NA	TGTGCCAGCAGCTTAACGTTTGGTCAGCCCCAGCATTTT	CASSLTFGQPQHF
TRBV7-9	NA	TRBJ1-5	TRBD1	TGTGCCAGCAGCCCAGGACAGGAGAATCAGCCCCAGCATTTT	CASSPGQENQPQHF
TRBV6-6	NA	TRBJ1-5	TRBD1	TGTGCCAGCAGTCGAACGGGACAGGGAATCAATCAGCCCCAGCATTTT	CASSRTGQGINQPQHF
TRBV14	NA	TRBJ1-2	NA	TGTGCCAGCAGCCAACGGACAAGTTTGGGACCCAACTATGGCTACACCTTC	CASSQRTSLGPNYGYTF
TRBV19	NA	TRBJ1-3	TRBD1	TGTGCCACCGGGACAGACGGAAACACCATATATTTT	CATGTDGNTIYF
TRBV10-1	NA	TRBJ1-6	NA	TGCGCCAGCAGCACGGGAAGCAATAATTCACCCCTCCACTTT	CASSTGSNNSPLHF
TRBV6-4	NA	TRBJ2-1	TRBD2	TGTGCCAGCAGTGACTCTTCTAGCGGGGATTACAATGAGCAGTTCTTC	CASSDSSSGDYNEQFF
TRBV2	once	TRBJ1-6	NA	TGTGCCAGCACCCCGGGGGGACGTGGAGCCAATTCACCCCTCCACTTT	CASTPGGRGANSPLHF
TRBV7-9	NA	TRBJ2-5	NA	TGTGCCAGCAGCTTCAGGGGAGCAGAGACCCAGTACTTC	CASSFRGAETQYF
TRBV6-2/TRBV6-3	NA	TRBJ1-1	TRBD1	TGTGCCAGCAGTTACACAGGGGAGCGTACTGAAGCTTTCTTT	CASSYTGERTEAFF
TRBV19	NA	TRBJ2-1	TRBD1	TGTGCCAGTAGTCTGGGACAGAATACCTACAATGAGCAGTTCTTC	CASSLGQNTYNEQFF
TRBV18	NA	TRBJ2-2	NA	TGTGCCAGCTCACAAGGCAGCACCGGGGAGCTGTTTTTT	CASSQGSTGELFF
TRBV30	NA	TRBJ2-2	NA	TGTGCCTGGAGTTTTGGGGGGTGGACCGGGGAGCTGTTTTTT	CAWSFGGWTGELFF
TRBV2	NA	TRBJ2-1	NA	TGTGCCAGCAAAGACAGCTCCTACAATGAGCAGTTCTTC	CASKDSSYNEQFF
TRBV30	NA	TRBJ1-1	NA	TGTGCCTGGAGTGTACCCGGGGGCGCCTCGGGGAACACTGAAGCTTTCTTT	CAWSVPGGASGNTEAFF
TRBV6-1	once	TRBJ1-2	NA	TGTGCCAGCAGTGAAGCAGGGGCGCGTGGCTACACCTTC	CASSEAGARGYTF
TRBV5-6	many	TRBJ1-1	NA	TGTGCCACTACTTTGGGGTGGAACACTGAAGCTTTCTTT	CATTLGWNTEAFF
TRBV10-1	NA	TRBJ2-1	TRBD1	TGCGCCAGCAGTGGTCGGACAGGGATCCATGAGCAGTTCTTC	CASSGRTGIHEQFF
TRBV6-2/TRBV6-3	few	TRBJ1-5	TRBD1	TGTGCCAGCAGCAACCGGGGACAGGGGGTGACGGGGCCCCAGCATTTT	CASSNRGQGVTGPQHF
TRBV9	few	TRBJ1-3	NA	TGTGCCAGCAGCGTGGGGTTATCTGGAAACACCATATATTTT	CASSVGLSGNTIYF
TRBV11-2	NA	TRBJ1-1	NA	TGTGCCAGCAGCTTAGTGTTGGGCACTGGGAACACTGAAGCTTTCTTT	CASSLVLGTGNTEAFF
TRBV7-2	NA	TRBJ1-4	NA	TGTGCCAGCAGCTATCTTCTGAATGAAAAACTGTTTTTT	CASSYLLNEKLFF